The clone carrying this T cell receptor (beta chain) was counted ten times or more. The germline V gene encodes CDR1 MNHNS and CDR2 SASEGT. Trimming stripped 6 bases from V and 3 bases from J, with 14 bases between. The CDR3 length is 14 residues. RNA transcripts were the template, and TCR beta CDR3 regions were amplified from them. In the first round, RT-PCR was carried out with HTBI primers, and a multiplex PCR formed the second round. TCRdb analysed the multiplex PCR reads with MiXCR anew, one entry per CDR3 protein. The sample lists hundreds of thousands of distinct CDR3 sequences; about a fifth were seen once. The source of the sample is a study of Graves' ophthalmopathy and Graves' hyperthyroidism. Study-level background: Peripheral blood sampling preceded any treatment and occurred at initial diagnosis.

This chain joins TRBV6-1 and TRBJ1-1, with D maybe TRBD1 (6 bases). This TCR was recovered from a woman aged 45-65 years with Graves' ophthalmopathy. The sequenced sample was peripheral blood. CDR3 bases: TGTGCCAGCAGCCGGGGGGGCGAACACACTGAAGCTTTCTTT. Translation gives CASSRGGEHTEAFF.